One sample yielded the 9 T cell receptor beta chains listed below, sequenced in a study of T cells in Graves' hyperthyroidism and ophthalmopathy. RNA transcripts served as the template for amplifying TCR beta CDR3 regions. The HTBI set primed first-round TCR CDR3 RT-PCR. TCRdb reprocessed the multiplex PCR reads with MiXCR, giving one entry per CDR3 protein. This sample has 400,000 to 500,000 distinct CDR3 sequences, with roughly 13% found just once. The sample consisted of blood. The receptors here all came from a woman in her late teens or twenties with Graves' hyperthyroidism.

This clonotype appeared many times. V usage is TRBV7-2 and J usage is TRBJ2-1; 7 nucleotides align to TRBD1. The CDR3 has 16 amino acids. Germline CDR1 is SGHTA and CDR2 is FQGNSA. Losses at the gene ends were 5 bases for V and 0 bases for J; bases not matched to a gene: 7. The CDR3 region has the DNA TGTGCCAGCAGCCCCGACAGGGACAGCTCCTACAATGAGCAGTTCTTC. It encodes CASSPDRDSSYNEQFF. The variable domain in full, completed from reference TRBV7-2 and TRBJ2-1, reads GAGVSQSPSNKVTEKGKDVELRCDPISGHTALYWYRQSLGQGLEFLIYFQGNSAPDKSGLPSDRFSAERTGGSVSTLTIQRTQQEDSAVYLCASSPDRDSSYNEQFFGPGTRLTVL.

This clonotype was picked up a small number of times. The V call is TRBV2, the J call TRBJ1-3; the D is unclear. The V end was cut by 4 bases, the J end by 0 bases, with 19 bases between. CDR1 is SNHLY, CDR2 FYNNEI, per germline. The CDR3 runs to 18 residues. CDR3 DNA: TGTGCCAGCAGTGCAGCAAGGGCCCCCAGAAGCTCTGGAAACACCATATATTTT. Amino acids: CASSAARAPRSSGNTIYF.

This clonotype was counted at least ten times. The chain couples TRBV5-6 to TRBJ2-1; 9 bases line up with TRBD2. Germline V gene lookup returns CDR1 SGHDT and CDR2 YYEEEE. V shed 3 bases, J shed 3 bases, and the junction held 4 bases outside the gene matches. The CDR3 totals 15 residues. In DNA form, the CDR3 reads TGTGCCAGCAGCTCCCTAGCGGGACTCTACAATGAGCAGTTCTTC. Its translation: CASSSLAGLYNEQFF. The whole variable domain, filled in from reference TRBV5-6 and TRBJ2-1, reads DAGVTQSPTHLIKTRGQQVTLRCSPKSGHDTVSWYQQALGQGPQFIFQYYEEEERQRGNFPDRFSGHQFPNYSSELNVNALLLGDSALYLCASSSLAGLYNEQFFGPGTRLTVL.

In this sample, this clonotype turned up many times. V is TRBV14 and J is TRBJ1-4; weak D call: TRBD1 (5 bases). The V gene's germline CDR1 is SGHDN and CDR2 FVKESK. The V end was cut by 6 bases, the J end by 8 bases, with 22 bases between. This CDR3 has 16 amino acids. CDR3 nucleotides: TGTGCCAGCAGTCTAAGCCGCGGAGGGGACGGGGAAAAACTGTTTTTT. This translates into CASSLSRGGDGEKLFF.

This clonotype showed up many times. The rearrangement joins TRBV28 to TRBJ2-7; D tentatively fits TRBD1 or TRBD2 (5 bases each). This CDR3 spans 13 amino acids. Germline V gives CDR1 MDHEN, CDR2 SYDVKM. Trimming removed 2 bases at V and 6 bases at J, with 11 bases between. The CDR3 sequence is CASSLTGRGEQYF. Written as DNA, the CDR3 is TGTGCCAGCAGTTTAACGGGACGGGGCGAGCAGTACTTC.

This rearrangement joins TRBV9 to TRBJ1-4; D is perhaps TRBD1 (5 bases). Germline V lookup: CDR1 SGDLS, CDR2 YYNGEE. CDR3 length: 14 residues. V dropped 3 bases and J dropped 7 bases, with 13 bases sitting between them. CDR3 amino acids: CASSERQSPEKLFF. The CDR3 DNA reads as TGTGCCAGCAGCGAAAGACAGAGCCCTGAAAAACTGTTTTTT.

At least ten counts were recorded for this clonotype. The J gene is TRBJ1-4, the V gene TRBV6-1, with D tentatively TRBD1 (5 bases). The V end lost 4 bases, the J end lost 6 bases, and 18 bases lay between the germline ends. This CDR3 is built from 16 residues. CDR1 is MNHNS, CDR2 SASEGT, per germline. CDR3: CASSVSSGTWDEKLFF. The CDR3 DNA sequence: TGTGCCAGCAGTGTATCCTCCGGGACGTGGGATGAAAAACTGTTTTTT.

The table lists this clonotype with a few counts. The chain uses TRBV2 and TRBJ2-2; weak D call: TRBD2 (7 bases). Germline CDR1 and CDR2: SNHLY and FYNNEI. This CDR3 spans 14 amino acids. CDR3 sequence: CTGLRGTTPGELFF. CDR3 DNA sequence: TGTACCGGATTAAGGGGGACTACTCCCGGGGAGCTGTTTTTT. The full variable domain, its missing parts supplied by reference TRBV2 and TRBJ2-2, is EPEVTQTPSHQVTQMGQEVILRCVPISNHLYFYWYRQILGQKVEFLVSFYNNEISEKSEIFDDQFSVERPDGSNFTLKIRSTKLEDSAMYFCTGLRGTTPGELFFGEGSRLTVL.

The sample holds many counts of this clonotype. The chain carries TRBV6-1 and TRBJ1-2; possible D gene TRBD1, 6 bases. Germline V gene data show CDR1 as MNHNS and CDR2 as SASEGT. The V end was cut by 6 bases, the J end by 8 bases, with 16 bases between. The CDR3 spans 13 residues. CDR3 sequence: CASRGFGGPGYTF. The CDR3 nucleotides are TGTGCCAGCAGGGGTTTCGGGGGCCCGGGCTACACCTTC.